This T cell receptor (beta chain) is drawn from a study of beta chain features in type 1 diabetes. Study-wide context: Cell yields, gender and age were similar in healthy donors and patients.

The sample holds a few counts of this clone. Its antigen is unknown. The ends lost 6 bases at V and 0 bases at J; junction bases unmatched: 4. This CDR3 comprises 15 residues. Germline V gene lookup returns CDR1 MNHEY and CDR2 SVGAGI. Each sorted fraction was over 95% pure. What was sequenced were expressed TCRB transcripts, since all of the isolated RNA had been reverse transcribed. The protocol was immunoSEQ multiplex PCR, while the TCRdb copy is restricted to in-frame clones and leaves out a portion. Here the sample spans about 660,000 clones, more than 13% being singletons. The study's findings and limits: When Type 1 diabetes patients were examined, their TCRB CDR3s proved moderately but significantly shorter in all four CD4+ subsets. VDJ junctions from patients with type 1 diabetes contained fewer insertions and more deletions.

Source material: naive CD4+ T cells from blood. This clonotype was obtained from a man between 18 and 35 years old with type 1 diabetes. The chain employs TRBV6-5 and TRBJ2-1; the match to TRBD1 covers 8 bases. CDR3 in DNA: TGTGCCAGCAGACGGACAGGGAGCTCCTACAATGAGCAGTTCTTC. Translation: CASRRTGSSYNEQFF.